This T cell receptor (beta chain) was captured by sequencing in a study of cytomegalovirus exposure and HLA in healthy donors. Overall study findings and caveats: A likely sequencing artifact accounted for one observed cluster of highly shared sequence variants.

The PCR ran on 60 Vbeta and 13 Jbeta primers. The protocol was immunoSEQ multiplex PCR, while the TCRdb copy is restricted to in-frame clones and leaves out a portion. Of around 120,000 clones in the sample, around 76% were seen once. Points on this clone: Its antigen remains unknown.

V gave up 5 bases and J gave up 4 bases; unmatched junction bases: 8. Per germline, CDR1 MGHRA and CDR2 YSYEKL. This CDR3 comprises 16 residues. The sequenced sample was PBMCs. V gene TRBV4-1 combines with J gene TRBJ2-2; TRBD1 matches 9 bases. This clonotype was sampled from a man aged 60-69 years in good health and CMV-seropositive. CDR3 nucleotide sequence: TGCGCCAGCAGCGAAGGACAGGGGATTCTCACCGGGGAGCTGTTTTTT. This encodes CASSEGQGILTGELFF.